One and the same sample provided the 19 T cell receptor beta chains below, sequenced in a study of blood T cell repertoires in COVID-19. Sequencing was performed with immunoSEQ multiplex PCR; in TCRdb, only in-frame clones are kept and a portion is missing. The sample records approximately 290,000 clones, about 85% being singletons. The specimen sequenced was peripheral blood. These receptors came from a human donor with COVID-19, enrolled during active disease. The donor label of this sample is uncertain.

J is TRBJ1-2 and V is TRBV28; D is perhaps TRBD1 (5 bases). The germline CDR1 and CDR2 sequences are MDHEN and SYDVKM. Deletions cut 1 base from V and 6 bases from J, with 18 bases between. The CDR3 spans 16 residues. In DNA form, the CDR3 reads TGTGCCAGCAGTTTATTCGATTCGGTCAGGGCGAATGGCTACACCTTC. Translated: CASSLFDSVRANGYTF.

V usage is TRBV7-9 and J usage is TRBJ1-3; D is undetermined. Germline V CDR1 and CDR2: SEHNR, FQNEAQ (reference sequence). Trimming took off 3 bases at V and 4 bases at J, with 13 bases between the two ends. The CDR3 is made up of 15 amino acids. CDR3 DNA: TGTGCCAGCAGCTTCAGAGGAGGGTCCGGAAACACCATATATTTT. Amino acids: CASSFRGGSGNTIYF.

The gene calls are TRBV9 and TRBJ2-3; 11 positions match TRBD2. Per germline, CDR1 SGDLS and CDR2 YYNGEE. The CDR3 sequence is 15 residues long. J lost 4 bases, V lost 0 bases, and 1 base had no gene match. In nucleotides, the CDR3 is TGTGCCAGCAGCGTAGGACTAGCGGGACCAGATACGCAGTATTTT. Translating gives CASSVGLAGPDTQYF.

The rearrangement joins TRBV27 to TRBJ2-5; 9 nucleotides align to TRBD2. Germline values: CDR1 MNHEY, CDR2 SMNVEV (reference sequence). With 5 bases clipped from V and 4 bases from J, the junction kept 11 bases outside the gene matches. The CDR3 extends over 16 amino acids. As DNA, the CDR3 is TGTGCCAGCAGTCATAGTAGCGGGAGTGAGAGAGAGACCCAGTACTTC. Translated, it gives CASSHSSGSERETQYF.

CDR3 protein: CASSTGGTGGFGQPQHF. The CDR3 bases are TGTGCCAGCAGTACCGGAGGGACAGGGGGCTTCGGTCAGCCCCAGCATTTT. The V call is TRBV28, the J call TRBJ1-5; 12 bases are shared with TRBD1. With 5 bases clipped from V and 6 bases from J, the junction kept 11 bases outside the gene matches. The CDR3 is 17 amino acids. Germline lookup yields CDR1 MDHEN and CDR2 SYDVKM.

V and J are TRBV12-5 and TRBJ2-1, with 11 nucleotides matching TRBD2. Trimming cost V 4 bases and J 6 bases; bases outside gene matches: 5. The CDR3 has 15 amino acids. Germline lookup yields CDR1 LGHNT and CDR2 FRNRAP. The CDR3 loop reads CASGSDSGRANEQFF. The CDR3 DNA follows: TGTGCTAGTGGTTCTGATAGCGGGAGGGCCAATGAGCAGTTCTTC.

This chain joins TRBV7-2 and TRBJ2-4, with D possibly matching TRBD1 (5 bases). Germline V lookup: CDR1 SGHTA, CDR2 FQGNSA. The CDR3 length is 14 residues. Deletions cut 2 bases from V and 7 bases from J, with 12 bases between. This CDR3 reads CASSLRLGVNIQYF. The CDR3 region has the DNA TGTGCCAGCAGCTTACGGCTAGGGGTGAACATTCAGTACTTC.

This chain connects TRBV3-1 (or the pseudogene TRBV3-2) to TRBJ2-1, with 9 bases identical to TRBD2. The CDR3 is 18 residues long. Germline CDR1 and CDR2: LGHDT and YNNKEL (reference sequence). The trim removed 3 bases at V and 7 bases at J, leaving 16 bases unmatched. The CDR3 reads CASSHYGVFAGGTNEQFF. The CDR3 coding sequence is TGTGCCAGCAGCCACTATGGGGTATTTGCGGGAGGGACTAATGAGCAGTTCTTC.

This clone was seen once. The chain joins TRBV7-2 to TRBJ2-2, with TRBD1 as a possible D gene (5 bases). This CDR3 comprises 16 residues. With 5 bases removed from V and 1 base from J, the gap between germline ends came to 14 bases. The germline V gene has CDR1 SGHTA and CDR2 FQGNSA. The CDR3 loop is CASSQGGSRNTGELFF. CDR3 coding DNA: TGTGCCAGCAGCCAGGGCGGCAGCAGGAACACCGGGGAGCTGTTTTTT.

Worth noting for this clone: Additional DNA sequences in this sample encode the identical CDR3. The chain joins TRBV9 to TRBJ1-1; D uncertain. This CDR3 contains 13 residues. V dropped 2 bases and J dropped 2 bases, with 7 bases sitting between them. CDR1 is SGDLS, CDR2 YYNGEE, per germline. CDR3 sequence: CASSVELNTEAFF. The CDR3 bases are TGTGCCAGCAGCGTGGAGCTCAACACTGAAGCTTTCTTT. The full variable domain, with the rest looked up from reference TRBV9 and TRBJ1-1, is DSGVTQTPKHLITATGQRVTLRCSPRSGDLSVYWYQQSLDQGLQFLIQYYNGEERAKGNILERFSAQQFPDLHSELNLSSLELGDSALYFCASSVELNTEAFFGQGTRLTVV.

V is TRBV11-3 and J is TRBJ2-1; D remains ambiguous. The V and J ends lost 1 base and 8 bases respectively, with 15 bases between them. There are 15 residues in the CDR3. The V gene's germline CDR1 is SGHNT and CDR2 YENEEA. The CDR3 DNA reads as TGTGCCAGCAGCTTAGGGGCCTCCCTGGGCTATGAGCAGTTCTTC. Amino acid sequence: CASSLGASLGYEQFF.

This chain uses TRBV15 with TRBJ1-2; 7 nucleotides agree with TRBD1. This CDR3 is built from 14 residues. CDR1 and CDR2 from the germline V gene are LNHNV and YYDKDF (reference sequence). Trimming took 3 bases from V and 8 from J; bases not matched to a gene: 9. The CDR3 is CATSRPGQEGGYTF. Here the CDR3 DNA reads TGTGCCACCAGCAGGCCCGGACAGGAGGGCGGCTACACCTTC. Filled out from reference TRBV15 and TRBJ1-2, the complete variable domain reads DAMVIQNPRYQVTQFGKPVTLSCSQTLNHNVMYWYQQKSSQAPKLLFHYYDKDFNNEADTPDNFQSRRPNTSFCFLDIRSPGLGDTAMYLCATSRPGQEGGYTFGSGTRLTVV.

The chain employs TRBV5-6 and TRBJ1-2, with a weak D call TRBD1 (6 bases). Trimming stripped 4 bases from V and 1 base from J, with 23 bases between. This CDR3 region has 18 residues. Per the germline V gene, CDR1 is SGHDT and CDR2 is YYEEEE. CDR3 region: CASSPTGTIANFNYGYTF. In DNA, the CDR3 is TGTGCCAGCAGCCCGACCGGGACAATCGCTAACTTTAACTATGGCTACACCTTC.

The CDR3: CASSEVWDRGRYGYTF. The DNA for the CDR3 is TGTGCCAGCAGTGAAGTTTGGGACAGGGGGAGATATGGCTACACCTTC. The chain employs TRBV6-1 and TRBJ1-2; the match to TRBD1 covers 11 bases. The CDR3 sequence is 16 residues long. V lost 1 base to trimming and J lost 5 bases; unmatched junction nucleotides: 6. The germline V gene encodes CDR1 MNHNS and CDR2 SASEGT.

This clone came up a few times. This chain uses TRBV5-1 with TRBJ2-2; 15 nucleotides align to TRBD2. The germline CDR1 and CDR2 sequences are SGHRS and YFSETQ. This CDR3 is built from 17 residues. Unmatched junction bases numbered 5, after V lost 4 bases and J lost 4 bases. The CDR3 coding sequence is TGCGCCAGCAGCCCACGGACTAGCGGGAGGGCCACCGGGGAGCTGTTTTTT. This sequence encodes CASSPRTSGRATGELFF.

This chain's CDR3 is CASRVGGAYEQYF. CDR3 nucleotide sequence: TGTGCCAGCAGGGTAGGGGGAGCCTACGAGCAGTACTTC. The chain joins TRBV28 to TRBJ2-7; tentative D call: TRBD1 (6 bases). Germline values: CDR1 MDHEN, CDR2 SYDVKM. The V and J ends lost 6 bases and 2 bases respectively, with 11 bases between them. CDR3 size: 13 residues.

The CDR3 loop is CASSLGLAKDTQYF. The CDR3 DNA follows: TGTGCCAGCAGCTTAGGACTAGCAAAAGATACGCAGTATTTT. V is TRBV7-2 and J is TRBJ2-3; TRBD2 matches at 7 bases. The CDR3 has 14 amino acids. J lost 5 bases, V lost 1 base, and 3 bases had no gene match. Germline V lookup: CDR1 SGHTA, CDR2 FQGNSA.

V usage is TRBV9 and J usage is TRBJ1-2; TRBD1 matches 7 bases. The CDR3 has 14 residues. CDR1 is SGDLS, CDR2 YYNGEE, per germline. J lost 5 bases, V lost 0 bases, and 4 bases had no gene match. The CDR3 nucleotides are TGTGCCAGCAGCGTAGCTAACAGGGGATATGGCTACACCTTC. This translates into CASSVANRGYGYTF.

This clone came up once. The gene calls are TRBV2 and TRBJ1-4; the D gene is possibly TRBD1 (5 bases). Trimming pared 4 bases from V and 5 bases from J, leaving 17 bases between. Germline V gene sequence: CDR1 SNHLY, CDR2 FYNNEI. The CDR3 has 16 residues. CDR3 nucleotides: TGTGCCAGCAGTGTTGGGTCGGGCAGGGCAAATGAAAAACTGTTTTTT. This encodes CASSVGSGRANEKLFF.